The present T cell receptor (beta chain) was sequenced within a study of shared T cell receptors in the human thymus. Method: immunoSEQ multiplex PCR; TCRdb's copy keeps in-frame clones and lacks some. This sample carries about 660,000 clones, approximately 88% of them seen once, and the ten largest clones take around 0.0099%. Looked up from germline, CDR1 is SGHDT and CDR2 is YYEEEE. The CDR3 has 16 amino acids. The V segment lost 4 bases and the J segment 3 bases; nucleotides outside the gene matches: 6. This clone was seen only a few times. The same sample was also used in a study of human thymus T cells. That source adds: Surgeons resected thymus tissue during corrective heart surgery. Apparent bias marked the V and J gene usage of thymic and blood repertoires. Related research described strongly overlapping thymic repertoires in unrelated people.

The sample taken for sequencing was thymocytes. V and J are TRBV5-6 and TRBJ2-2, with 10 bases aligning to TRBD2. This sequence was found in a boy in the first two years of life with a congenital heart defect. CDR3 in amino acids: CASSGSSGSDTGELFF. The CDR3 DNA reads TGTGCCAGCAGCGGATCTAGCGGGAGTGACACCGGGGAGCTGTTTTTT.